This T cell receptor beta chain appears in the sequencing data of a study of blood T cell repertoires in COVID-19. Source study methods: Nucleated cell counts were estimated from reference gene primer amplification. Profiled with immunoSEQ multiplex PCR; TCRdb holds only in-frame clones, not every one. Clone size and V and J calls were adopted from that table, with D and trimming inferred from the DNA. The sample records under 300,000 clones, around four fifths being singletons. This CDR3 is built from 14 residues. The junction had 5 bases not matched to a gene; V was cut back by 6 bases and J by 3 bases. Germline lookup yields CDR1 MDHEN and CDR2 SYDVKM.

Sequencing was carried out using peripheral blood. This sequence originates from an older man with acute or convalescent COVID-19. The chain links TRBV28 to TRBJ1-2, with 9 positions matching TRBD1. The CDR3 nucleotides are TGTGCCAGCAGCGGACAGGGGACCGACTATGGCTACACCTTC. It specifies CASSGQGTDYGYTF.